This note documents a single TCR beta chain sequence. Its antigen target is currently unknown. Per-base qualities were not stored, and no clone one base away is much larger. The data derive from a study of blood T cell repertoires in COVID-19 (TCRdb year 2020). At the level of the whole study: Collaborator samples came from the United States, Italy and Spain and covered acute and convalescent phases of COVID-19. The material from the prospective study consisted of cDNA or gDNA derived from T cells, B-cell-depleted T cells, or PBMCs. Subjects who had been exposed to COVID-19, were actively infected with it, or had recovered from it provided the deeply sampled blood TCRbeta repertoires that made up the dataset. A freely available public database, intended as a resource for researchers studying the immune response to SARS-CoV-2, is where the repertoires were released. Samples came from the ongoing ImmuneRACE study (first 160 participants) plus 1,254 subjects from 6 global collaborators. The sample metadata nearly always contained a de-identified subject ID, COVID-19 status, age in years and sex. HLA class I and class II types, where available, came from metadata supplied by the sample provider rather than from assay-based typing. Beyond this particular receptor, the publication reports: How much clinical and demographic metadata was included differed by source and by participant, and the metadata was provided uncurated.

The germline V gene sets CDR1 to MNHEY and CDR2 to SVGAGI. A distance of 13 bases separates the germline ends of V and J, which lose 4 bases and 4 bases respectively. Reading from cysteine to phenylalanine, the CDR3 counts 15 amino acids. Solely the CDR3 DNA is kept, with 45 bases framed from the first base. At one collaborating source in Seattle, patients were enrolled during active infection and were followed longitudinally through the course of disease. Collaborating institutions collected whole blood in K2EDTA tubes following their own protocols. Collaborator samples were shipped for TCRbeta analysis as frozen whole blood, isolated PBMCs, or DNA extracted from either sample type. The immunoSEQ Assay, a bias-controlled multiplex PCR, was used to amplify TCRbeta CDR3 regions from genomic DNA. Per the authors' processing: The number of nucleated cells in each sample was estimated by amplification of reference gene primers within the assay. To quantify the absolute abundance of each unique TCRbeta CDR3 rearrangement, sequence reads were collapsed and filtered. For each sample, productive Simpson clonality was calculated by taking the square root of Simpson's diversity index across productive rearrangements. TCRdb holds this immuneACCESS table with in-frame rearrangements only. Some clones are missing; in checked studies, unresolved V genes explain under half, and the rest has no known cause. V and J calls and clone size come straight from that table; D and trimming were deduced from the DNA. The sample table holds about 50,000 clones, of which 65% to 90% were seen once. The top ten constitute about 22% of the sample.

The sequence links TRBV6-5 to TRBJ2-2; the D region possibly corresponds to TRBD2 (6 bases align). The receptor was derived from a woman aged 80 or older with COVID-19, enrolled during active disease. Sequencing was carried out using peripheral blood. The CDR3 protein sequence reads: CASSSHGSGTGELFF. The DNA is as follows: TGTGCCAGCAGTTCCCACGGGAGTGGCACCGGGGAGCTGTTTTTT.